A single sample gave rise to the 9 T cell receptor beta chains below, sequenced in a study of blood T cell repertoires in COVID-19. The method was immunoSEQ multiplex PCR; TCRdb's version includes in-frame clones alone and lacks a portion of them. The sample gives around 180,000 clones, about 83% of which show up once; around a sixth is in the top ten. The sequenced sample was peripheral blood. The receptor set was obtained from a person aged 70 to 80 with COVID-19, enrolled during active disease.

The J gene is TRBJ1-4, the V gene TRBV28; D possibly corresponds to TRBD1 (5 bases). This CDR3 comprises 14 residues. Germline V gene sequence: CDR1 MDHEN, CDR2 SYDVKM. Trimming pared 5 bases from V and 7 bases from J, leaving 14 bases between. CDR3 in amino acids: CASSPGSLGEKLFF. The CDR3 nucleotides are TGTGCCAGCAGTCCAGGGTCTTTAGGTGAAAAACTGTTTTTT.

The chain combines TRBV7-9 with TRBJ2-5; TRBD2 is a possible D gene (6 bases). The CDR3 has 18 amino acids. V was pared by 5 bases and J by 5 bases, with 27 bases between. Germline V gives CDR1 SEHNR, CDR2 FQNEAQ (reference sequence). CDR3 in amino acids: CASSPRGGSAGVRETQYF. DNA for the CDR3: TGTGCCAGCAGCCCCCGGGGAGGTTCCGCCGGGGTGCGGGAGACCCAGTACTTC.

The rearrangement uses TRBV12-3 or TRBV12-4 and TRBJ1-2; D unresolved. The CDR3 spans 11 residues. The V gene lost 5 bases and the J gene lost 8 bases, with 9 bases spanning the gap. CDR3 region: CASSPLRGYTF. Written as DNA, the CDR3 is TGTGCCAGCAGTCCTCTGAGGGGCTACACCTTC.

The chain carries TRBV5-8 and TRBJ2-3; 10 positions agree with TRBD2. The CDR3 is 16 amino acids. Germline V gives CDR1 SGHTS, CDR2 YDEGEE. J lost 2 bases, V lost 0 bases, and 3 bases had no gene match. CDR3 region: CASSLASGSNTDTQYF. The CDR3 nucleotides are TGTGCCAGCAGCTTGGCTAGCGGGAGTAACACAGATACGCAGTATTTT.

The J gene is TRBJ2-2, the V gene TRBV7-6, with 7 nucleotides matching TRBD2. The CDR3 spans 16 residues. J gave up 1 base and V 1 base, and 3 bases lay outside the gene matches. CDR1 and CDR2 (germline): SGHVS, FNYEAQ. CDR3 sequence reads: CASSLGSGLNTGELFF. CDR3 nucleotide sequence: TGTGCCAGCAGCTTAGGTAGCGGGTTGAACACCGGGGAGCTGTTTTTT.

The chain has TRBV19 and TRBJ2-3; D possibly corresponds to TRBD2 (6 bases). CDR1 is LNHDA, CDR2 SQIVND, per germline (reference sequence). The CDR3 spans 14 residues. V gave up 8 bases and J gave up 8 bases, with 20 bases separating them. The CDR3 DNA reads TGTGCCAGTTGCCGGGAGTTATGGTCGGGTACGCAGTATTTT. Translating gives CASCRELWSGTQYF.

V usage is TRBV6-5 and J usage is TRBJ1-1, with D possibly matching TRBD1 (6 bases). The V and J ends lost 7 bases and 4 bases respectively, with 16 bases between them. The CDR3 sequence is 14 residues long. The germline CDR1 and CDR2 sequences are MNHEY and SVGAGI. The CDR3 here is CASTEFRGGTEAFF. CDR3 nucleotide sequence: TGTGCCAGCACCGAATTCAGGGGCGGCACTGAAGCTTTCTTT.

V and J are TRBV7-2 and TRBJ1-6; unclear D gene. Germline assignment: CDR1 SGHTA and CDR2 FQGNSA. The ends were cut back, 5 bases at V and 2 bases at J, with 13 bases in the middle. The CDR3 is 16 amino acids. This chain's CDR3 is CASSRFPGAYNSPLHF. CDR3 DNA sequence: TGTGCCAGCAGCAGATTTCCGGGAGCCTATAATTCACCCCTCCACTTT.

V usage is TRBV28 and J usage is TRBJ1-2; D gene unclear. The ends were cut back, 3 bases at V and 7 bases at J, with 12 bases in the middle. Germline-derived CDR1 and CDR2 are MDHEN and SYDVKM. CDR3 length: 13 amino acids. CDR3 nucleotides: TGTGCCAGCAGTTTGGGAGGGAATCCTGGCTACACCTTC. Residues: CASSLGGNPGYTF.